The rows below give T cell receptor beta chains drawn from one sample of a study of control samples from healthy donors and cancer patients. Clones were sequenced by immunoSEQ multiplex PCR, and TCRdb holds only the in-frame ones, with some missing. The table records tens of thousands of clones, around nine tenths of them present only once. The sequenced material came from PBMCs. The receptors here all came from a man in his forties with colorectal cancer. Each CDR3 is given with its conserved first and last residue. The D gene is left open where the match is weak. A clone size is listed for some rows: how often the clone was seen (once, few, many), or a class if it is expanded.

d_call j_call clone_size v_call cdr3_aa cdr3_nt
TRBD2 TRBJ2-3 once TRBV4-3 CASSQDEGLAGATDTQYF TGCGCCAGCAGCCAAGATGAGGGGCTAGCGGGAGCCACAGATACGCAGTATTTT
TRBD1 TRBJ1-5 NA TRBV6-5 CASSYSWTGRFQPQHF TGTGCCAGCAGTTACTCGTGGACAGGCCGTTTCCAGCCCCAGCATTTT
TRBD1 TRBJ1-1 NA TRBV5-1 CASSLADRGKTEAFF TGCGCCAGCAGCTTAGCCGACAGGGGGAAAACTGAAGCTTTCTTT
NA TRBJ2-7 NA TRBV11-2 CASSFHLYEQYF TGTGCCAGCAGCTTCCACCTGTACGAGCAGTACTTC
NA TRBJ1-1 few TRBV5-1 CASSSLIWGGLSDTEAFF TGCGCCAGCAGCTCATTAATCTGGGGGGGCTTATCGGACACTGAAGCTTTCTTT
TRBD2 TRBJ2-1 NA TRBV5-5 CASSLLAANNEQFF TGTGCCAGCAGCCTTCTAGCGGCCAACAATGAGCAGTTCTTC
NA TRBJ2-1 NA TRBV7-8 CASSFPRGSYNEQFF TGTGCCAGCAGCTTCCCCCGGGGCTCCTACAATGAGCAGTTCTTC
NA TRBJ2-6 NA TRBV7-2 CASSLGVGGANVLTF TGTGCCAGCAGCTTAGGGGTTGGAGGGGCCAACGTCCTGACTTTC
NA TRBJ1-1 NA TRBV5-1 CASSPPRGRVNTEAFF TGCGCCAGCAGCCCCCCCCGCGGACGGGTGAACACTGAAGCTTTCTTT
NA TRBJ1-4 NA TRBV4-1 CASSLRAGGTNEKLFF TGCGCCAGCAGCCTCCGAGCCGGGGGAACTAATGAAAAACTGTTTTTT
NA TRBJ2-7 NA TRBV7-9 CASSLEAGSEQYF TGTGCCAGCAGCTTAGAGGCAGGGAGTGAGCAGTACTTC
TRBD1 TRBJ2-7 NA TRBV28 CASSLYIILDRARTYEQYF TGTGCCAGCAGTTTATATATTATCCTTGACAGGGCGAGAACCTACGAGCAGTACTTC
NA TRBJ2-1 NA TRBV7-8 CASSPPLRLGGYNEQFF TGTGCCAGCAGCCCCCCACTTCGGCTAGGTGGATACAATGAGCAGTTCTTC
NA TRBJ2-4 NA TRBV12-3/TRBV12-4 CASRGQKNIQYF TGTGCCAGCAGAGGTCAGAAAAACATTCAGTACTTC
NA TRBJ1-4 NA TRBV5-4 CASAKAANEKLFF TGTGCCAGCGCCAAAGCGGCAAATGAAAAACTGTTTTTT
NA TRBJ1-5 NA TRBV30 CAWSVRGIQPQHF TGTGCCTGGAGTGTACGAGGGATTCAGCCCCAGCATTTT
NA TRBJ1-2 NA TRBV28 CASSYGSYGYTF TGTGCCAGCAGCTATGGGTCCTATGGCTACACCTTC
TRBD2 TRBJ2-1 NA TRBV7-6 CASSFTRSGIGFNEQFF TGTGCCAGCAGCTTTACGAGAAGCGGGATAGGCTTCAATGAGCAGTTCTTC
NA TRBJ1-5 NA TRBV27 CASSFRGGLNQPQHF TGTGCCAGCAGTTTCCGGGGTGGGCTCAATCAGCCCCAGCATTTT
NA TRBJ2-7 NA TRBV5-1 CASSLNRIGEQYF TGCGCCAGCAGCTTGAACCGGATCGGGGAGCAGTACTTC
NA TRBJ2-1 NA TRBV27 CASSRSGYNEQFF TGTGCCAGCAGTCGTTCAGGATACAATGAGCAGTTCTTC
TRBD1 TRBJ1-6 NA TRBV9 CASSAGDRDRGSPLHF TGTGCCAGCAGCGCAGGGGACCGGGACAGGGGTTCACCCCTCCACTTT
TRBD2 TRBJ2-7 NA TRBV7-6 CASRSSSGRTHEQYF TGTGCCAGCAGGAGCTCTAGCGGGAGAACCCACGAGCAGTACTTC
NA TRBJ1-1 NA TRBV5-6 CASSLGMNTEAFF TGTGCCAGCAGCTTGGGCATGAACACTGAAGCTTTCTTT
NA TRBJ2-7 NA TRBV19 CASSMSTGFDRYF TGTGCCAGTAGTATGTCGACAGGATTCGATCGGTACTTC
TRBD2 TRBJ2-3 NA TRBV5-1 CASSYLAGVATDTQYF TGCGCCAGCAGCTACCTAGCGGGAGTTGCCACAGATACGCAGTATTTT
TRBD1 TRBJ2-1 NA TRBV25-1 CASRGTDYNEQFF TGTGCCAGCAGGGGGACAGACTACAATGAGCAGTTCTTC
TRBD1 TRBJ1-6 once TRBV30 CAWSVQGESPLHF TGTGCCTGGAGTGTACAGGGGGAATCACCCCTCCACTTT
NA TRBJ1-1 NA TRBV28 CASRPRVSGTEAFF TGTGCCAGCAGACCCAGGGTGTCGGGCACTGAAGCTTTCTTT
NA TRBJ2-5 NA TRBV20-1 CSAVLQTQYF TGCAGTGCTGTCCTACAGACGCAGTACTTC
NA TRBJ2-7 NA TRBV10-3 CAISDPGSSYEQYF TGTGCCATCAGTGATCCAGGGTCCTCCTACGAGCAGTACTTC
NA TRBJ2-2 NA TRBV16 CASSQSKTRANTGELFF TGTGCCAGCAGCCAATCGAAGACTAGGGCCAACACCGGGGAGCTGTTTTTT
NA TRBJ2-3 few TRBV7-9 CASSLYGDTQYF TGTGCCAGCAGCCTTTACGGGGATACGCAGTATTTT
NA TRBJ2-3 NA TRBV25-1 CASSDDTGRRGTDTQYF TGTGCCAGCAGTGATGACACGGGGAGGAGGGGAACAGATACGCAGTATTTT
TRBD1 TRBJ1-2 NA TRBV24-1 CATSDFSGQGIVNYGYTF TGTGCCACCAGTGATTTCTCGGGACAGGGGATTGTTAACTATGGCTACACCTTC
TRBD1 TRBJ1-2 NA TRBV4-3 CASSPQEQGAGGYTF TGCGCCAGCAGCCCCCAGGAACAGGGGGCGGGTGGCTACACCTTC
NA TRBJ2-5 NA TRBV7-9 CASSARDTRQETQYF TGTGCCAGCAGCGCTCGGGACACCAGACAAGAGACCCAGTACTTC
NA TRBJ2-1 NA TRBV10-3 CAISDGNRAGNEQFF TGTGCCATCAGTGATGGGAACAGGGCGGGGAATGAGCAGTTCTTC
NA TRBJ1-1 NA TRBV3-1/TRBV3-2 CASSPGVGGEAFF TGTGCCAGCAGCCCGGGGGTCGGGGGTGAAGCTTTCTTT
NA TRBJ2-6 NA TRBV4-3 CASSQVDGANVLTF TGCGCCAGCAGCCAAGTTGATGGGGCCAACGTCCTGACTTTC
NA TRBJ1-1 NA TRBV18 CASSPVSVGGEAFF TGTGCCAGCTCACCGGTCTCAGTAGGAGGTGAAGCTTTCTTT
NA TRBJ1-1 NA TRBV11-2 CASSPGRTLNTEAFF TGTGCCAGCAGCCCCGGACGGACCTTGAACACTGAAGCTTTCTTT
NA TRBJ1-6 NA TRBV14 CASSLQGHSPLHF TGTGCCAGCAGCTTGCAGGGGCATTCACCCCTCCACTTT
TRBD1 TRBJ1-5 NA TRBV24-1 CATSDLRDRGDQPQHF TGTGCCACCAGTGATTTACGGGACAGGGGCGATCAGCCCCAGCATTTT
NA TRBJ1-6 NA TRBV18 CASSANRDYNSPLHF TGTGCCAGCTCAGCAAACAGGGACTATAATTCACCCCTCCACTTT
TRBD1 TRBJ1-6 NA TRBV30 CAWNRDRGHSPLHF TGTGCCTGGAACCGGGACAGGGGGCACTCACCCCTCCACTTT
NA TRBJ1-5 NA TRBV6-1 CASSERRNQPQHF TGTGCCAGCAGTGAACGTCGCAATCAGCCCCAGCATTTT